Below, 17 T cell receptor beta chains from the same sample are listed, as sequenced in a study of blood T cell repertoires in COVID-19 (dated by TCRdb to 2018 to 2021). The library was made by the immunoSEQ multiplex PCR assay. TCRdb provides this immuneACCESS table in a form limited to in-frame rearrangements. Some clones are lacking; in checked studies, under half of them reflect an unresolved V gene, and why the rest are absent is not known. For this sample there are 140,000 to 150,000 clones; 81% appear just once. The ten top clones hold roughly 8% of the sample. Sample: peripheral blood. These TCRs come from a human donor in a cohort sampled during active COVID-19.

The chain is built from TRBV5-4 and TRBJ2-7, with TRBD1 matching over 9 bases. Germline CDR1 SGHNT, CDR2 YYREEE (reference sequence). V lost 4 bases to trimming and J lost 4 bases; unmatched junction nucleotides: 9. CDR3 length: 15 amino acids. CDR3 bases: TGTGCCAGCAGCATGCCTGGGACAGGGAAATACGAGCAGTACTTC. This codes for CASSMPGTGKYEQYF.

The genes are TRBV4-1 and TRBJ1-4, with a weak D call TRBD1 (6 bases). CDR3 length equals 16 residues. Germline V lookup: CDR1 MGHRA, CDR2 YSYEKL. Trimming cost V 0 bases and J 6 bases, with 14 bases left between them. CDR3 nucleotide sequence: TGCGCCAGCAGCCAAGATGAACAGGGAGGGTATGAAAAACTGTTTTTT. Residues: CASSQDEQGGYEKLFF.

The rearrangement uses TRBV27 and TRBJ2-6; D unresolved. The CDR3 runs 15 residues. Germline V gene lookup returns CDR1 MNHEY and CDR2 SMNVEV (reference sequence). Trimming pared 6 bases from V and 2 bases from J, leaving 11 bases between. CDR3: CASSHETPGANVLTF. The CDR3 DNA reads as TGTGCCAGCAGCCACGAAACTCCTGGGGCCAACGTCCTGACTTTC.

V gene TRBV21-1 combines with J gene TRBJ1-4. TRBV21-1 is a recognized pseudogene. The length of the CDR3 is 16 residues. CDR3 bases: TGTGCCAGCAGCAAAGTCGCGATTGCAACTAATGAAAAACTGTTTTTT. This sequence encodes CASSKVAIATNEKLFF.

J is TRBJ1-1 and V is TRBV29-1; 9 bases are shared with TRBD1. This CDR3 has 14 residues. Trimming removed 6 bases from V and 0 bases from J; junction bases left unmatched: 5. Per the germline V gene, CDR1 is SQVTM and CDR2 is ANQGSEA. The CDR3 nucleotides read TGCAGCGTGCCGGGACAGGGTTTGAACACTGAAGCTTTCTTT. Translating it yields CSVPGQGLNTEAFF.

The gene calls are TRBV24-1 and TRBJ2-1; 9 nucleotides line up with TRBD1. The CDR3 contains 14 residues. With V trimmed by 4 bases and J by 7 bases, 4 bases remained unmatched. Per the germline V gene, CDR1 is KGHDR and CDR2 is SFDVKD. Here the CDR3 DNA reads TGTGCCACCAGTGACCGCGGACAGGGGAATGAGCAGTTCTTC. It yields the protein CATSDRGQGNEQFF.

This chain joins TRBV11-2 and TRBJ2-1; D ambiguous. Germline values: CDR1 SGHAT, CDR2 FQNNGV. V was clipped by 8 bases and J by 0 bases, with 11 bases between them. The CDR3 is 14 residues long. The CDR3 loop is CASGPSSSYNEQFF. CDR3 nucleotides: TGTGCCAGCGGCCCCTCAAGCTCCTACAATGAGCAGTTCTTC.

The chain carries TRBV19 and TRBJ2-2; D gene uncertain. The germline V gene encodes CDR1 LNHDA and CDR2 SQIVND (reference sequence). The length of the CDR3 is 18 residues. The V end lost 3 bases, the J end lost 0 bases, and 17 bases lay between the germline ends. The CDR3 reads CASSMKFHSHANTGELFF. The CDR3 bases are TGTGCCAGTAGTATGAAATTCCACAGCCACGCGAACACCGGGGAGCTGTTTTTT.

The chain combines TRBV13 with TRBJ2-6; TRBD1 might be the D (5 bases). V lost 6 bases and J lost 2, with 11 bases in between. The CDR3 spans 15 residues. The germline V gene has CDR1 PRHDT and CDR2 FYEKMQ (reference sequence). The CDR3 nucleotides are TGTGCCAGCAGGTCGACAGCTACTGGGGCCAACGTCCTGACTTTC. It specifies CASRSTATGANVLTF.

The chain uses TRBV28 and TRBJ2-7, with a possible D match to TRBD1 (6 bases). Trimming took off 7 bases at V and 10 bases at J, with 20 bases between the two ends. The V gene's germline CDR1 is MDHEN and CDR2 SYDVKM. CDR3 length: 13 amino acids. Written as DNA, the CDR3 is TGTGCCAGCAATTTGGGGGCCACAGCTAACCAGTACTTC. Its translation: CASNLGATANQYF.

The gene calls are TRBV6-4 and TRBJ1-2; 9 nucleotides agree with TRBD1. Germline CDR1 is MRHNA and CDR2 is SNTAGT. The CDR3 is 17 amino acids. The trim removed 2 bases at V and 0 bases at J, leaving 7 bases unmatched. Here the CDR3 reads CASSDGTGKPTNYGYTF. In DNA, the CDR3 is TGTGCCAGCAGTGACGGGACAGGGAAACCTACTAACTATGGCTACACCTTC.

V usage is TRBV5-1 and J usage is TRBJ2-1; 9 bases are shared with TRBD1. After removal of 4 bases from V and 4 bases from J, the junction contained 6 bases not matched to a gene. Germline V gene lookup returns CDR1 SGHRS and CDR2 YFSETQ. The CDR3 extends over 15 amino acids. The DNA of the CDR3 is TGCGCCAGCAGCGACTCCGGGACAGGGTACAATGAGCAGTTCTTC. Residues: CASSDSGTGYNEQFF.

The J gene is TRBJ2-7, the V gene TRBV28; 11 bases agree with TRBD2. V dropped 6 bases and J dropped 6; count of bases not matched to a gene: 7. CDR1 and CDR2 from the germline V gene are MDHEN and SYDVKM. The length of the CDR3 is 14 residues. In nucleotides, the CDR3 is TGTGCCAGCAGCCTGACTAGCGGGGTTTTCGAGCAGTACTTC. Protein sequence: CASSLTSGVFEQYF.

V gene TRBV5-4 combines with J gene TRBJ2-3; 11 positions match TRBD2. The CDR3 consists of 18 residues. Germline CDR1 SGHNT, CDR2 YYREEE (reference sequence). The V segment lost 4 bases and the J segment 4 bases; nucleotides outside the gene matches: 14. This chain's CDR3 is CASSPWLAGGPLADTQYF. In DNA form, the CDR3 reads TGTGCCAGCAGCCCATGGCTAGCGGGAGGCCCTCTCGCAGATACGCAGTATTTT.

This clone was found once. The chain joins TRBV18 to TRBJ1-5; D uncertain. This CDR3 spans 16 amino acids. Germline V gives CDR1 KGHSH, CDR2 LQKENI. Between the trimmed V and J ends, which lost 2 bases and 0 bases, there was a span of 11 bases. CDR3 bases: TGTGCCAGCTCACCAACAGACACGAATAGCAATCAGCCCCAGCATTTT. Its translation is CASSPTDTNSNQPQHF.

The rearrangement uses TRBV4-1 and TRBJ1-1, with D possibly TRBD1 on 6 matching bases. The CDR3 extends over 16 amino acids. V was cut by 4 bases and J by 5 bases, with 20 bases left in between. Germline V gives CDR1 MGHRA, CDR2 YSYEKL. Here the CDR3 reads CASSLKREGGETEAFF. The DNA of the CDR3 is TGCGCCAGCAGCCTCAAACGGGAGGGGGGAGAGACTGAAGCTTTCTTT.

The chain joins TRBV7-2 to TRBJ2-1; TRBD1 is a possible D gene (6 bases). Germline V gene lookup returns CDR1 SGHTA and CDR2 FQGNSA. Trimming removed 10 bases at V and 6 bases at J, with 31 bases between. This CDR3 has 18 amino acids. CDR3 coding DNA: TGTGCCACCTCGAGAAACGCTCGGGACACCCTTCGGTTCAATGAGCAGTTCTTC. It yields the protein CATSRNARDTLRFNEQFF. Full variable domain (outside the CDR3, taken from reference TRBV7-2 and TRBJ2-1): GAGVSQSPSNKVTEKGKDVELRCDPISGHTALYWYRQSLGQGLEFLIYFQGNSAPDKSGLPSDRFSAERTGGSVSTLTIQRTQQEDSAVYLCATSRNARDTLRFNEQFFGPGTRLTVL.